This TCR beta chain was identified during a study of CD8 T cells in ankylosing spondylitis. Whole-study results and caveats: Ankylosing spondylitis blood appeared to be characterized by a TCR beta motif of roughly eight highly homologous variants.

As for this clonotype: The antigen remains undetermined.

TCRdb reanalysed the 5' RACE reads using MiXCR and keeps one entry per CDR3 protein. The data contain 200,000 to 250,000 distinct CDR3 sequences, 8% to 11% of them singletons. Germline loops: CDR1 GTSNPN, CDR2 SVGIG (reference sequence). This CDR3 has 13 amino acids. Trimming pared 1 base from V and 4 bases from J, leaving 10 bases between. This sequence was found in a male donor with ankylosing spondylitis or in good health (not recorded which). The sequenced sample was blood, either unsorted or a sorted T cell fraction (not recorded which). The genes are TRBV30 and TRBJ1-2, with D uncertain. CDR3 sequence (DNA): TGTGCCTGGAGTGGGACGGCTATCTATGGCTACACCTTC. This encodes CAWSGTAIYGYTF.